These 27 T cell receptor beta chains were sequenced from one sample in a study of graft-versus-host responses after intestinal transplantation. Sequencing was performed with immunoSEQ multiplex PCR; in TCRdb, only in-frame clones are kept and a portion is missing. In the table there are about 130,000 clones, roughly 92% of which are singletons. Their cognate antigens are unknown. The material was unstimulated CD4+ T cells sorted from spleen or lymph node cells, obtained before intestinal transplant. The source is a human donor who received an intestinal transplant.

This sequence joins TRBV6-5 and TRBJ2-7; 7 bases align to TRBD1. The junction had 5 bases not matched to a gene; V was cut back by 6 bases and J by 3 bases. Per the germline V gene, CDR1 is MNHEY and CDR2 is SVGAGI. The CDR3 length is 13 residues. CDR3 nucleotide sequence: TGTGCCAGCAGCCGGGACAGATACTACGAGCAGTACTTC. Translation gives CASSRDRYYEQYF.

J is TRBJ2-5 and V is TRBV9; 7 bases line up with TRBD2. V lost 3 bases and J lost 5; bases outside the gene matches: 7. CDR3 length equals 14 residues. CDR1 is SGDLS, CDR2 YYNGEE, per germline. The CDR3 reads CASSGGGAGETQYF. CDR3 DNA: TGTGCCAGCAGCGGGGGGGGAGCCGGGGAGACCCAGTACTTC.

CDR3 nucleotide sequence: TGTGCCAGCAGTCCGTACCTTTACGGAGTCGACACTGAAGCTTTCTTT. Amino acids: CASSPYLYGVDTEAFF. The genes are TRBV27 and TRBJ1-1, with unresolved D. In germline, CDR1 is MNHEY, CDR2 SMNVEV (reference sequence). Trimming removed 5 bases from V and 3 bases from J, with 19 bases in between. The CDR3 is 16 amino acids.

This chain uses TRBV6-5 with TRBJ1-5; D is ambiguous. The ends were cut back, 5 bases at V and 6 bases at J, with 5 bases in the middle. CDR3 size: 11 residues. Germline CDR1 and CDR2: MNHEY and SVGAGI. CDR3 amino acids: CASSDVQPQHF. For the CDR3, the DNA is TGTGCCAGCAGTGACGTTCAGCCCCAGCATTTT.

CDR3 amino acids: CASSQGWGGSHEQFF. Here the CDR3 DNA reads TGCGCCAGCAGCCAGGGGTGGGGGGGCTCCCATGAGCAGTTCTTC. The chain couples TRBV4-1 to TRBJ2-1, with a weak D call TRBD2 (7 bases). The length of the CDR3 is 15 residues. Trimming shortened V by 3 bases and J by 8 bases, and 17 bases separated the two germline ends. In germline, CDR1 is MGHRA, CDR2 YSYEKL.

The chain is built from TRBV9 and TRBJ2-5; D may be TRBD2 (5 bases). Trimming removed 3 bases at V and 2 bases at J, with 11 bases between. The germline V gene encodes CDR1 SGDLS and CDR2 YYNGEE. This CDR3 has 14 residues. The DNA for the CDR3 is TGTGCCAGCAGCGCATCTTCGGGGCAAGAGACCCAGTACTTC. Its protein product is CASSASSGQETQYF.

J is TRBJ1-1 and V is TRBV5-1; a possible D gene is TRBD1 (5 bases). The CDR3 covers 15 residues. The germline V gene encodes CDR1 SGHRS and CDR2 YFSETQ. V dropped 4 bases and J dropped 0 bases, with 13 bases sitting between them. CDR3 sequence (DNA): TGCGCCAGCAGCCCAGAGACAGCCTTGAACACTGAAGCTTTCTTT. It specifies CASSPETALNTEAFF.

The chain couples TRBV6-5 to TRBJ2-1; TRBD2 agrees at 8 bases. J lost 8 bases, V lost 2 bases, and 8 bases had no gene match. Germline V CDR1 and CDR2: MNHEY, SVGAGI. This CDR3 is built from 15 residues. This CDR3 reads CASSYIRGGVDEQFF. Written as DNA, the CDR3 is TGTGCCAGCAGTTACATCCGGGGGGGCGTTGATGAGCAGTTCTTC.

The chain links TRBV21-1 to TRBJ1-2. TRBV21-1 is assigned pseudogene status. This CDR3 region has 18 residues. CDR3 protein: CASSKARGDGICGYGYTF. The CDR3, as DNA: TGTGCCAGCAGCAAAGCACGGGGAGACGGTATTTGTGGCTATGGCTACACCTTC.

This sequence joins TRBV19 and TRBJ2-5, with TRBD1 identical over 10 bases. Germline V gene data show CDR1 as LNHDA and CDR2 as SQIVND (reference sequence). V lost 8 bases, J lost 5 bases, and 11 bases stayed unmatched. There are 15 residues in the CDR3. CDR3 nucleotide sequence: TGTGCCAGTTCCCCGACAGGGGGCTTTTTGGAGACCCAGTACTTC. This encodes CASSPTGGFLETQYF.

The gene calls are TRBV29-1 and TRBJ1-2; the D gene is possibly TRBD1 (5 bases). This CDR3 is 11 amino acids long. V lost 6 bases and J lost 8, with 13 bases in between. The germline gives CDR1 SQVTM, CDR2 ANQGSEA. CDR3 sequence: CSVARDGGYTF. As DNA, the CDR3 is TGCAGCGTAGCCAGGGATGGGGGCTACACCTTC.

J is TRBJ2-5 and V is TRBV7-9; no clear D. V lost 4 bases, J lost 4 bases, and 7 bases lay in between. This CDR3 has 12 amino acids. CDR1 and CDR2 (germline): SEHNR, FQNEAQ (reference sequence). The CDR3 DNA reads as TGTGCCAGCAGCTCAAACTCAGAGACCCAGTACTTC. Residues: CASSSNSETQYF.

J is TRBJ2-1 and V is TRBV9; 8 nucleotides line up with TRBD2. CDR3 length: 15 residues. J was trimmed by 5 bases and V by 4 bases; bases with no gene match: 8. Germline V gives CDR1 SGDLS, CDR2 YYNGEE. CDR3 DNA: TGTGCCAGCAGCCCTACTGGCGGGGGGAACAATGAGCAGTTCTTC. Amino acids: CASSPTGGGNNEQFF.

The rearrangement joins TRBV9 to TRBJ1-1, with 8 bases that match TRBD1. The CDR3 runs to 17 residues. The V and J ends lost 4 bases and 2 bases, in that order; junction bases with no gene match: 13. CDR1 and CDR2 (germline): SGDLS, YYNGEE. The CDR3 DNA sequence: TGTGCCAGCAGCCCCCGTTATCAGGGGGCGATTAACACTGAAGCTTTCTTT. Translation gives CASSPRYQGAINTEAFF. Combining the CDR3 with reference TRBV9 and TRBJ1-1 gives the whole variable domain DSGVTQTPKHLITATGQRVTLRCSPRSGDLSVYWYQQSLDQGLQFLIQYYNGEERAKGNILERFSAQQFPDLHSELNLSSLELGDSALYFCASSPRYQGAINTEAFFGQGTRLTVV.

V and J are TRBV10-3 and TRBJ2-5, with 8 nucleotides matching TRBD1. This CDR3 region has 16 residues. Germline CDR1 ENHRY, CDR2 SYGVKD. V lost 2 bases, J lost 2 bases, and 7 bases stayed unmatched. This CDR3 reads CAISESRGPLQETQYF. CDR3 nucleotides: TGTGCCATCAGTGAGAGCAGGGGGCCCCTACAAGAGACCCAGTACTTC.

The chain is built from TRBV6-1 and TRBJ1-4; D is ambiguous. Trimming shortened V by 7 bases and J by 8 bases, and 17 bases separated the two germline ends. The CDR3 runs 14 residues. Germline V CDR1 and CDR2: MNHNS, SASEGT. The CDR3 bases are TGTGCCAGCAATTTTGCCTTCGTCAGCGAAAAACTGTTTTTT. This translates into CASNFAFVSEKLFF.

The chain's CDR3 is CASSQAGGSYNSPLHF. The CDR3 DNA sequence: TGCGCCAGCAGCCAAGCAGGGGGATCCTATAATTCACCCCTCCACTTT. V is TRBV4-1 and J is TRBJ1-6; TRBD1 agrees at 7 bases. The CDR3 consists of 16 residues. The V and J ends lost 1 base and 1 base, in that order; junction bases with no gene match: 1. Germline V gene data show CDR1 as MGHRA and CDR2 as YSYEKL.

The chain couples TRBV7-9 to TRBJ2-7; unclear D gene. The CDR3 totals 13 residues. Between the trimmed V and J ends, which lost 2 bases and 10 bases, there was a span of 15 bases. CDR1 and CDR2 (germline): SEHNR, FQNEAQ (reference sequence). The CDR3 loop reads CASSLNREGHQYF. CDR3 coding DNA: TGTGCCAGCAGCTTAAACCGCGAAGGGCACCAGTACTTC.

The chain couples TRBV5-1 to TRBJ2-5, with 7 bases lining up with TRBD1. Germline CDR1 SGHRS, CDR2 YFSETQ. This CDR3 region has 13 residues. The V and J ends lost 4 bases and 5 bases, in that order; junction bases with no gene match: 5. The CDR3 region is CASSPTGAETQYF. CDR3 sequence (DNA): TGCGCCAGCAGCCCTACAGGGGCTGAGACCCAGTACTTC.

The chain couples TRBV18 to TRBJ1-1, with 7 bases lining up with TRBD1. The length of the CDR3 is 14 residues. Germline CDR1 and CDR2: KGHSH and LQKENI. With 3 bases clipped from V and 1 base from J, the junction kept 2 bases outside the gene matches. CDR3 sequence reads: CASSPWDRNTEAFF. The CDR3 nucleotides read TGTGCCAGCTCACCCTGGGACAGGAACACTGAAGCTTTCTTT.

As for this clone: Other DNA sequences from this sample encode an identical CDR3 as well. J is TRBJ1-3 and V is TRBV5-6, with D uncertain. The germline gives CDR1 SGHDT, CDR2 YYEEEE. This CDR3 is built from 15 residues. Trimming shortened V by 7 bases and J by 4 bases, and 18 bases separated the two germline ends. DNA for the CDR3: TGTGCCAGCTCAGTTCGGGTTCTTTTGGGAAACACCATATATTTT. Protein sequence: CASSVRVLLGNTIYF.

This chain connects TRBV5-6 to TRBJ2-3, with 12 bases identical to TRBD1. Germline trimming cut 1 base from V and 8 bases from J; bases unmatched to any gene: 8. The CDR3 contains 16 residues. CDR1 is SGHDT, CDR2 YYEEEE, per germline. CDR3 sequence: CASSLPRDRGPVTQYF. In nucleotides, the CDR3 is TGTGCCAGCAGCTTGCCCCGGGACAGGGGGCCCGTTACGCAGTATTTT.

The CDR3 DNA follows: TGTGCCAGCAGCCTTACTGAGGGGCCAAACACTGAAGCTTTCTTT. Its protein is CASSLTEGPNTEAFF. V gene TRBV7-3 combines with J gene TRBJ1-1; the D gene is possibly TRBD1 (5 bases). The CDR3 covers 15 residues. V was trimmed by 5 bases and J by 2 bases, leaving 15 bases between them. CDR1 SGHTA and CDR2 FQGTGA come from the germline V gene.

This chain links TRBV5-4 with TRBJ1-3, with 7 positions matching TRBD1. Germline V CDR1 and CDR2: SGHNT, YYREEE (reference sequence). CDR3 length equals 16 residues. V was pared by 0 bases and J by 0 bases, with 3 bases of the junction left unmatched. CDR3 bases: TGTGCCAGCAGCTTGGGACAGGGCCTCTCTGGAAACACCATATATTTT. Its protein is CASSLGQGLSGNTIYF.

The CDR3 spells CASSPSRGANTGELFF. In DNA, the CDR3 is TGTGCCAGCAGCCCCTCGCGGGGGGCGAACACCGGGGAGCTGTTTTTT. The chain recombines TRBV9 with TRBJ2-2; TRBD2 matches at 8 bases. This CDR3 is 16 amino acids long. With 4 bases clipped from V and 0 bases from J, the junction kept 5 bases outside the gene matches. Germline-derived CDR1 and CDR2 are SGDLS and YYNGEE.

The chain employs TRBV7-8 and TRBJ2-4, with D perhaps given as TRBD1 or TRBD2 (5 bases each). The germline gives CDR1 SGHVS, CDR2 FQNEAQ. This CDR3 has 13 amino acids. V was cut by 4 bases and J by 8 bases, with 12 bases left in between. CDR3 sequence reads: CASSSRVRDIQYF. Here the CDR3 DNA reads TGTGCCAGCAGCTCCAGGGTGAGGGACATTCAGTACTTC. The full variable domain, with the rest looked up from reference TRBV7-8 and TRBJ2-4, is GAGVSQSPRYKVAKRGQDVALRCDPISGHVSLFWYQQALGQGPEFLTYFQNEAQLDKSGLPSDRFFAERPEGSVSTLKIQRTQQEDSAVYLCASSSRVRDIQYFGAGTRLSVL.

The V gene is TRBV28, the J gene TRBJ2-7, with 7 bases that match TRBD1. Germline V lookup: CDR1 MDHEN, CDR2 SYDVKM. The CDR3 loop spans 14 amino acids. The V and J ends lost 4 bases and 6 bases, in that order; junction bases with no gene match: 9. CDR3 residues: CASSSPGQPSEQYF. CDR3 bases: TGTGCCAGCAGTTCTCCGGGACAGCCAAGCGAGCAGTACTTC.